This is a list of T cell receptor beta chains from one sample in a study of blood T cell repertoires in COVID-19. Some clones are missing from TCRdb's copy, which holds only in-frame ones; the method was immunoSEQ multiplex PCR. Among 45,000 or so clones listed, approximately 77% were seen once. Sequenced: peripheral blood. The receptor set was obtained from a woman in her sixties or seventies with acute or convalescent COVID-19. The CDR3 runs from the conserved cysteine through the conserved F or W. A D gene is named only where the DNA matches it firmly. A row's size may be missing; if present it is once, few, many or a size class.

v_gene: TRBV11-3; len: 13; j_gene: TRBJ2-7; abundance: -; d_gene: TRBD1; CDR3nt: TGTGCCAGCAGCTCCAGGGACAGCTACGAGCAGTACTTC; CDR3aa: CASSSRDSYEQYF
v_gene: TRBV7-9; len: 16; j_gene: TRBJ1-1; abundance: -; d_gene: TRBD1; CDR3nt: TGTGCCAGCAGCTTAGATACTGGACAGGGGTTCCCCGGGGGTTTCTTT; CDR3aa: CASSLDTGQGFPGGFF
v_gene: TRBV2; len: 13; j_gene: TRBJ2-3; abundance: once; d_gene: -; CDR3nt: TGTGCCAGCGAAAGGAGTGTCACAGATACGCAGTATTTT; CDR3aa: CASERSVTDTQYF
v_gene: TRBV21-1; len: 15; j_gene: TRBJ2-5; abundance: -; d_gene: -; CDR3nt: TGTGCCAGCAGCAAAGTAGGAAGGGGGCGGGAGACCCAGTACTTC; CDR3aa: CASSKVGRGRETQYF
v_gene: TRBV30; len: 20; j_gene: TRBJ2-6; abundance: -; d_gene: -; CDR3nt: TGTGCCTGGAATCCCCAGGGGGGCGCTGGTCCTAACTCTGGGGCCAACGTCCTGACTTTC; CDR3aa: CAWNPQGGAGPNSGANVLTF
v_gene: TRBV5-1; len: 12; j_gene: TRBJ2-7; abundance: -; d_gene: -; CDR3nt: TGCGCCAGCAGCTCTACCACCTACGAGCAGTACTTC; CDR3aa: CASSSTTYEQYF
v_gene: TRBV29-1; len: 16; j_gene: TRBJ2-7; abundance: once; d_gene: TRBD2; CDR3nt: TGCAGCGTTGAAGGGGATTCAGCGGGAGACCGTTACGAGCAGTACTTC; CDR3aa: CSVEGDSAGDRYEQYF
v_gene: TRBV6-5; len: 16; j_gene: TRBJ1-2; abundance: -; d_gene: TRBD1; CDR3nt: TGTGCCAGCAGTTACGGGGGACAGGGGGTAACAACCGGCTACACCTTC; CDR3aa: CASSYGGQGVTTGYTF
v_gene: TRBV5-1; len: 15; j_gene: TRBJ1-5; abundance: -; d_gene: TRBD1; CDR3nt: TGCGCCAGCAGCTTGGGGCAGGGGGACAACCAGCCCCAGCATTTT; CDR3aa: CASSLGQGDNQPQHF
v_gene: TRBV6-5; len: 15; j_gene: TRBJ2-3; abundance: -; d_gene: TRBD1; CDR3nt: TGTGCCAGCAGGTTAGACAGGGCGAGCACAGATACGCAGTATTTT; CDR3aa: CASRLDRASTDTQYF
v_gene: TRBV7-9; len: 14; j_gene: TRBJ1-6; abundance: few; d_gene: -; CDR3nt: TGTGCCAGCAGCTTTGACAGCCTTAATTCACCCCTCCACTTT; CDR3aa: CASSFDSLNSPLHF
v_gene: TRBV11-2; len: 15; j_gene: TRBJ2-7; abundance: -; d_gene: TRBD1; CDR3nt: TGTGCCAGCAGCGTAGACAGGGGTTGGTCCTACGAGCAGTACTTC; CDR3aa: CASSVDRGWSYEQYF
v_gene: TRBV5-5; len: 15; j_gene: TRBJ2-7; abundance: few; d_gene: TRBD2; CDR3nt: TGTGCCAGCAGCTTGGGAACTAGCGGGATCTACGAGCAGTACTTC; CDR3aa: CASSLGTSGIYEQYF
v_gene: TRBV7-8; len: 10; j_gene: TRBJ2-7; abundance: once; d_gene: -; CDR3nt: TGTGCCAGCAGCCCTCGGCCGCGGGACTTC; CDR3aa: CASSPRPRDF
v_gene: TRBV5-1; len: 15; j_gene: TRBJ2-5; abundance: -; d_gene: -; CDR3nt: TGCGCCAGCAGCTTGGCCGGGAAAAGAGGGGAGACCCAGTACTTC; CDR3aa: CASSLAGKRGETQYF
v_gene: TRBV28; len: 15; j_gene: TRBJ2-3; abundance: -; d_gene: TRBD2; CDR3nt: TGTGCCAGCAGTTCAGCGGGAGGTCCCACAGATACGCAGTATTTT; CDR3aa: CASSSAGGPTDTQYF
v_gene: TRBV11-3; len: 16; j_gene: TRBJ2-7; abundance: -; d_gene: TRBD2; CDR3nt: TGTGCCAGCAGCTTCCGCGGAGCGGGAGGGCCGGGGGAGCAGTACTTC; CDR3aa: CASSFRGAGGPGEQYF
v_gene: TRBV9; len: 15; j_gene: TRBJ2-7; abundance: few; d_gene: -; CDR3nt: TGTGCCAGCAGCGTAGATTTAGAACGCTCCTACGAGCAGTACTTC; CDR3aa: CASSVDLERSYEQYF
v_gene: TRBV5-1; len: 13; j_gene: TRBJ1-1; abundance: few; d_gene: -; CDR3nt: TGCGCCAGCAGCTTACAGACGAACACTGAAGCTTTCTTT; CDR3aa: CASSLQTNTEAFF
v_gene: TRBV11-2; len: 15; j_gene: TRBJ1-2; abundance: -; d_gene: -; CDR3nt: TGTGCCAGCAGCTCCCCCAGGCAAAGCGGCCTGGGCTACACCTTC; CDR3aa: CASSSPRQSGLGYTF
v_gene: TRBV15; len: 15; j_gene: TRBJ2-5; abundance: -; d_gene: TRBD2; CDR3nt: TGTGCCACCAGCAGACCACTAGCGGGATCGGTGACCCAGTACTTC; CDR3aa: CATSRPLAGSVTQYF
v_gene: TRBV30; len: 14; j_gene: TRBJ2-7; abundance: -; d_gene: -; CDR3nt: TGTGCCTGGAGTCGTGTCGGGAGCGCCTACGAGCAGTACTTC; CDR3aa: CAWSRVGSAYEQYF
v_gene: TRBV6-2/TRBV6-3; len: 14; j_gene: TRBJ2-3; abundance: -; d_gene: -; CDR3nt: TGTGCCAGCAGTTACTCGGGCAGGGCAGATACGCAGTATTTT; CDR3aa: CASSYSGRADTQYF
v_gene: TRBV30; len: 12; j_gene: TRBJ2-1; abundance: -; d_gene: -; CDR3nt: TGTGCCCAGATCCTAGGGGTCAATGAGCAGTTCTTC; CDR3aa: CAQILGVNEQFF
v_gene: TRBV30; len: 17; j_gene: TRBJ2-2; abundance: -; d_gene: TRBD1; CDR3nt: TGTGCCTGGAGGTTTTCCTACGCAACAGGGGATACCGGGGAGCTGTTTTTT; CDR3aa: CAWRFSYATGDTGELFF
v_gene: TRBV7-3; len: 16; j_gene: TRBJ2-2; abundance: -; d_gene: TRBD2; CDR3nt: TGTGCCAGCAGCTTACGACTAGCGGGAGGCAGCGGGGAGCTGTTTTTT; CDR3aa: CASSLRLAGGSGELFF
v_gene: TRBV28; len: 14; j_gene: TRBJ2-7; abundance: -; d_gene: TRBD2; CDR3nt: TGTGCCAGCAGTTTGGGGGGGAGCTCCTACGAGCAGTACTTC; CDR3aa: CASSLGGSSYEQYF
v_gene: TRBV27; len: 11; j_gene: TRBJ1-2; abundance: -; d_gene: -; CDR3nt: TGTGCCAGCGGACTTGGTGAGGGCTACACCTTC; CDR3aa: CASGLGEGYTF
v_gene: TRBV5-8; len: 17; j_gene: TRBJ1-4; abundance: few; d_gene: TRBD1; CDR3nt: TGTGCCAGCAGATCTGGACAGGGGGCGCGTCTTAATGAAAAACTGTTTTTT; CDR3aa: CASRSGQGARLNEKLFF
v_gene: TRBV15; len: 15; j_gene: TRBJ1-2; abundance: -; d_gene: TRBD1; CDR3nt: TGTGCCACCAGCAGAGACCGGACAGGGGCCGGCGGCTACACCTTC; CDR3aa: CATSRDRTGAGGYTF
v_gene: TRBV15; len: 16; j_gene: TRBJ2-1; abundance: -; d_gene: TRBD2; CDR3nt: TGTGCCACCAGCAGAGATCACGCGGGAGGTTCCAATGAGCAGTTCTTC; CDR3aa: CATSRDHAGGSNEQFF
v_gene: TRBV5-1; len: 14; j_gene: TRBJ2-7; abundance: once; d_gene: -; CDR3nt: TGCGCCAGCAGCCTCGAGACAGCCTCCTACGAGCAGTACTTC; CDR3aa: CASSLETASYEQYF
v_gene: TRBV6-9; len: 15; j_gene: TRBJ2-7; abundance: -; d_gene: -; CDR3nt: TGTGCCAGCAGTTATTCGTCCGAGCTCGCCTACGAGCAGTACTTC; CDR3aa: CASSYSSELAYEQYF
v_gene: TRBV4-2; len: 14; j_gene: TRBJ1-3; abundance: -; d_gene: -; CDR3nt: TGTGCCAGCAGCCAAGCAAACTCTGGAAACACCATATATTTT; CDR3aa: CASSQANSGNTIYF
v_gene: TRBV7-9; len: 13; j_gene: TRBJ1-2; abundance: -; d_gene: TRBD1; CDR3nt: TGTGCCAGCAGCACCGGACAGGGCTATGGCTACACCTTC; CDR3aa: CASSTGQGYGYTF
v_gene: TRBV10-3; len: 15; j_gene: TRBJ2-3; abundance: -; d_gene: TRBD1; CDR3nt: TGTGCCATCAGTGAGTCGGACAGGGGGCCAGATACGCAGTATTTT; CDR3aa: CAISESDRGPDTQYF
v_gene: TRBV24-1; len: 13; j_gene: TRBJ2-1; abundance: -; d_gene: -; CDR3nt: TGTGCCACCAGTGAGGGGGGGCTTAATGAGCAGTTCTTC; CDR3aa: CATSEGGLNEQFF
v_gene: TRBV5-1; len: 17; j_gene: TRBJ2-1; abundance: -; d_gene: TRBD2; CDR3nt: TGCGCCAGCAGCTTCGGACTAGCGGGAGCCGACGGAGCTGAGCAGTTCTTC; CDR3aa: CASSFGLAGADGAEQFF
v_gene: TRBV9; len: 13; j_gene: TRBJ1-1; abundance: -; d_gene: -; CDR3nt: TGTGCCAGCTCTGCTAGGGGTTATACTGAAGCTTTCTTT; CDR3aa: CASSARGYTEAFF
v_gene: TRBV6-2/TRBV6-3; len: 14; j_gene: TRBJ1-5; abundance: once; d_gene: TRBD1; CDR3nt: TGTGCCAGCAGTACAGGGGGCCGCAATCAGCCCCAGCATTTT; CDR3aa: CASSTGGRNQPQHF
v_gene: TRBV9; len: 15; j_gene: TRBJ2-3; abundance: few; d_gene: TRBD2; CDR3nt: TGTGCCAGCAGCAGTAGCGGGAGAGGGGCAGATACGCAGTATTTT; CDR3aa: CASSSSGRGADTQYF
v_gene: TRBV6-4; len: 17; j_gene: TRBJ2-3; abundance: once; d_gene: TRBD1; CDR3nt: TGTGCCAGCAGTGACACTGGGACAGGGGCTAGCACAGATACGCAGTATTTT; CDR3aa: CASSDTGTGASTDTQYF
v_gene: TRBV6-5; len: 12; j_gene: TRBJ2-1; abundance: few; d_gene: -; CDR3nt: TGTGCCACCATTAAATTAACCAGTGAGCAGTTCTTC; CDR3aa: CATIKLTSEQFF
v_gene: TRBV11-3; len: 15; j_gene: TRBJ2-1; abundance: once; d_gene: -; CDR3nt: TGTGCCAGCAGCTCGCCGGGCCTCCAGCGGGATGAGCAGTTCTTC; CDR3aa: CASSSPGLQRDEQFF
v_gene: TRBV18; len: 13; j_gene: TRBJ1-6; abundance: -; d_gene: -; CDR3nt: TGTGCCAGCTCACGGGACATTGATTCACCCCTCCACTTT; CDR3aa: CASSRDIDSPLHF
v_gene: TRBV6-2/TRBV6-3; len: 16; j_gene: TRBJ2-1; abundance: -; d_gene: TRBD2; CDR3nt: TGTGCCAGCAGTTTCCGACTAGCGGGAACCTACAATGAGCAGTTCTTC; CDR3aa: CASSFRLAGTYNEQFF